This T cell receptor (beta chain) was documented in a study of blood T cell repertoires in COVID-19. Whole-study context: The samples span acute and convalescent COVID-19 from the United States, Italy and Spain. T cells, B-cell-depleted T cells, or PBMCs supplied cDNA or gDNA.

Recruits, aged roughly 18 to 90 years, lived in approximately 26 US areas. As processed by the authors: Amplification from reference gene primers served as the basis for estimated nucleated cell counts. Sequenced by immunoSEQ multiplex PCR; TCRdb stores in-frame clones only, minus some. V, J and clone size are those of that table, while D and trimming were read from the DNA. Seen here are roughly 450,000 clones, less than 95% observed once, and the top ten hold about 0.57%. The source material was PBMCs or T cells enriched from blood (not recorded which). The clonotype comes from a man aged 18-30 years who had recovered from COVID-19.

In DNA, the CDR3 is TGTGCCTGGAGTCCGGGGGAACTCCAGCCCCAGCATTTT. Protein product: CAWSPGELQPQHF. This chain connects TRBV30 to TRBJ1-5; possible D gene TRBD1, 5 bases. V was clipped by 2 bases and J by 7 bases, with 12 bases between them. The CDR3 consists of 13 residues. CDR1 and CDR2 from the germline V gene are GTSNPN and SVGIG (reference sequence).